A selection of T cell receptor beta chains follows, all from one sample in a study of cytomegalovirus exposure and HLA in healthy donors. The assay was immunoSEQ multiplex PCR, and TCRdb's table has in-frame clones only and misses some. The data contain 85,000 to 100,000 clones, 64% of them singletons. Sequencing used PBMCs. The source of these receptors is a man between 60 and 75 years old in good health and CMV-seronegative. CDR3s include the opening cysteine and the closing phenylalanine or tryptophan. A D gene is named only where the DNA matches it firmly. Only some rows state a clone size, as once, few, many or a class for expanded clones.

CDR3	DNA	length	size	V	D	J
CASSSRTSGSTDTQYF	TGTGCCAGCAGCTCCCGGACTAGCGGGAGCACAGATACGCAGTATTTT	16	-	TRBV7-8	TRBD2	TRBJ2-3
CASTLSSPGGVGEAFF	TGTGCCAGCACCTTAAGTTCCCCCGGGGGGGTTGGTGAAGCTTTCTTT	16	-	TRBV28	-	TRBJ1-1
CASSRTGSSGNTIYF	TGTGCCAGCAGTAGGACAGGGAGCTCTGGAAACACCATATATTTT	15	-	TRBV6-5	TRBD1	TRBJ1-3
CASSLVSSEWTVNYGYTF	TGTGCCAGCAGCTTAGTATCCAGCGAGTGGACAGTGAACTATGGCTACACCTTC	18	-	TRBV7-9	-	TRBJ1-2
CASSVGTAANSPLHF	TGCGCCAGCAGCGTAGGGACAGCGGCGAATTCACCCCTCCACTTT	15	-	TRBV5-1	TRBD1	TRBJ1-6
CASSQSSGSTDTQYF	TGTGCCAGCAGCCAAAGTAGCGGGAGCACAGATACGCAGTATTTT	15	few	TRBV14	TRBD2	TRBJ2-3
CASSYNRVYGYTF	TGTGCCAGCAGTTATAACAGGGTATATGGCTACACCTTC	13	-	TRBV27	-	TRBJ1-2
CSAENPGQGLYEQYF	TGCAGCGCCGAAAACCCGGGACAGGGCCTCTACGAGCAGTACTTC	15	-	TRBV29-1	TRBD1	TRBJ2-7
CASSGRGDNSPLHF	TGTGCCAGCAGTGGGCGGGGTGATAATTCACCCCTCCACTTT	14	-	TRBV2	-	TRBJ1-6
CASTPRGTGGIETQYF	TGTGCCAGTACCCCGAGGGGGACAGGGGGAATTGAGACCCAGTACTTC	16	few	TRBV19	TRBD1	TRBJ2-5
CARSLAKAGSLSNEKLFF	TGTGCCAGAAGCTTGGCGAAGGCAGGTTCTCTATCTAATGAAAAACTGTTTTTT	18	once	TRBV5-3	-	TRBJ1-4
CASSGQGLEGSHQYF	TGTGCCAGCAGCGGACAGGGTCTCGAGGGTTCACATCAGTACTTC	15	-	TRBV9	TRBD1	TRBJ2-7
CASSPPIRGETSRYNEQFF	TGTGCCAGCTCACCACCAATCAGGGGAGAAACCTCCCGCTACAATGAGCAGTTCTTC	19	-	TRBV18	-	TRBJ2-1
CASSLSWRDTEAFF	TGTGCCAGCAGCTTATCTTGGAGGGACACTGAAGCTTTCTTT	14	-	TRBV11-1	-	TRBJ1-1
CASSPTGEGNQPQHF	TGTGCCAGCAGCCCGACAGGGGAGGGCAATCAGCCCCAGCATTTT	15	-	TRBV28	TRBD1	TRBJ1-5
CASSTPRQARIEAFF	TGTGCCAGTAGTACCCCCCGACAGGCCCGTATTGAAGCTTTCTTT	15	-	TRBV19	-	TRBJ1-1
CASSLSGGGSRSGWEQYF	TGTGCCAGCAGCTTATCGGGGGGCGGGTCCAGATCGGGGTGGGAGCAGTACTTC	18	-	TRBV5-4	-	TRBJ2-7